The sequence of this TCR beta chain was determined in a study of blood T cell repertoires in COVID-19. The wider study: COVID-19 samples from acute and convalescent phases originated in the United States, Italy and Spain.

The study recruited people aged roughly 18 to 95 years across around 23 US areas. Cohort allocation depended upon clinical history that participants reported. Sequencing used immunoSEQ multiplex PCR; TCRdb keeps in-frame clones, though not all of them. The sample contains about 410,000 clones, less than 95% of which appear only once. The CDR3 length is 12 residues. Per germline, CDR1 SQVTM and CDR2 ANQGSEA. V was clipped by 2 bases and J by 5 bases, with 9 bases between them. This clone was found once. The sequence was obtained from a young man who had recovered from COVID-19. What was sequenced was PBMCs or T cells enriched from blood (not recorded which). The chain has TRBV29-1 and TRBJ1-1; no firm D call. The CDR3 reads CSVEQVQTEAFF. As DNA, the CDR3 is TGCAGCGTTGAACAGGTACAAACTGAAGCTTTCTTT.